The T cell receptor (beta chain) described here comes from a study of cytomegalovirus exposure and HLA in healthy donors. At the level of the study: In terms of ancestry, the Caucasian-associated cluster contained roughly 80% of the approximately 400 genotyped donors.

The PCR made use of 60 Vbeta and 13 Jbeta primers. Repertoires were generated with immunoSEQ multiplex PCR, while TCRdb's copy carries only in-frame clones and drops some. The table includes around 280,000 clones, over 85% detected once. At collection, donors were nominally healthy, but unrecorded immune exposures were probable. Germline CDR1 and CDR2: KGHSH and LQKENI. Trimming at V came to 3 bases and at J to 2 bases, leaving 4 bases not matched to a gene. The CDR3 totals 15 residues. Comment on this clone: Its antigen is unidentified.

Whole-study findings and limits: In most subjects, TCR beta sequences reportedly gave accurate predictions of HLA-A and HLA-B alleles.

This sequence was found in a woman aged 18-30 years in good health and CMV-seronegative. Sequenced input: PBMCs. V and J are TRBV18 and TRBJ2-1, with 7 bases aligning to TRBD2. The CDR3 DNA follows: TGTGCCAGCTCACCCGCGGGGGAACCCTACAATGAGCAGTTCTTC. Translation gives CASSPAGEPYNEQFF.